The 14 T cell receptor beta chains listed next were all sequenced from one sample in a study of TIL therapy for anti-PD-1-resistant metastatic lung cancer. This was the immunoSEQ v3 assay. Profiling relied on immunoSEQ multiplex PCR, and the TCRdb table lists in-frame clones only, not all of them. The table has about 43,000 clones, 79% seen once. The time point here: pre-treatment sample, taken before nivolumab and TIL therapy. The starting material was blood, obtained at baseline. These receptor sequences come from a man aged 70 or older with non-small cell lung cancer.

This clone rates as medium-sized. This chain uses TRBV4-2 with TRBJ2-1; TRBD1 aligns across 10 bases. CDR1 is LGHNA and CDR2 is YNFKEQ in the germline V gene. This CDR3 has 15 residues. The junction had 8 bases not matched to a gene; V was cut back by 7 bases and J by 5 bases. The CDR3 region has the DNA TGTGCCAGCATTTCCGGGACAGGGGACGACAATGAGCAGTTCTTC. This sequence encodes CASISGTGDDNEQFF.

This clone has more than one count but fewer than ten. This chain links TRBV28 with TRBJ1-5; 7 nucleotides align to TRBD1. This CDR3 is built from 15 residues. The J segment lost 6 bases and the V segment lost 8 bases, leaving 13 bases of the junction unmatched. CDR1 MDHEN and CDR2 SYDVKM come from the germline V gene. The CDR3 DNA is TGTGCCAGCCGAATGCAAACAGGGGCCCCTCAGCCCCAGCATTTT. Translated: CASRMQTGAPQPQHF.

This clone was observed a single time. The chain recombines TRBV7-8 with TRBJ1-6; D is uncertain. This CDR3 spans 14 amino acids. Germline CDR1 reads SGHVS; CDR2 reads FQNEAQ. The V gene lost 1 base and the J gene lost 7 bases, with 8 bases spanning the gap. The DNA of the CDR3 is TGTGCCAGCAGCTTAGTGGCAGAAAATTCACCCCTCCACTTT. Translating it yields CASSLVAENSPLHF.

CDR3 in amino acids: CASSEDRGGGSPLHF. DNA for the CDR3: TGTGCCAGCAGTGAAGATCGGGGGGGAGGATCACCCCTCCACTTT. The chain recombines TRBV2 with TRBJ1-6; a weak D match, TRBD1 (5 bases). Per the germline V gene, CDR1 is SNHLY and CDR2 is FYNNEI. The CDR3 covers 15 residues. V gave up 1 base and J gave up 10 bases, with 14 bases separating them.

V is TRBV25-1 and J is TRBJ1-3; D is uncertain. V lost 4 bases to trimming and J lost 5 bases, with 9 bases between them. Germline CDR1 reads MGHDK; CDR2 reads SYGVNS. The CDR3 consists of 13 residues. CDR3 DNA sequence: TGTGCCAGCAGTGGGGCAGGCCGAAACACCATATATTTT. Its protein product is CASSGAGRNTIYF.

This clone showed up just a few times. The rearrangement joins TRBV25-1 to TRBJ2-7; D not certain. This CDR3 has 11 amino acids. Trimming took 4 bases from V and 2 from J, leaving 3 bases between them. From germline, CDR1 is MGHDK and CDR2 SYGVNS. The CDR3 nucleotides read TGTGCCAGCAGTGTAACCTACGAGCAGTACTTC. This translates into CASSVTYEQYF.

The chain has TRBV6-5 and TRBJ1-1; D is unresolved. Germline CDR1 reads MNHEY; CDR2 reads SVGAGI. V was pared by 0 bases and J by 5 bases, with 13 bases between. The CDR3 is 15 amino acids. CDR3 amino acids: CASSYSGLGGTEAFF. The DNA for the CDR3 is TGTGCCAGCAGTTACTCAGGGCTGGGAGGGACTGAAGCTTTCTTT.

This chain links TRBV6-5 with TRBJ2-2; D is ambiguous. The CDR3 is 14 amino acids. The V and J ends lost 2 bases and 1 base respectively, with 5 bases between them. CDR1 is MNHEY and CDR2 is SVGAGI in the germline V gene. The CDR3 region has the DNA TGTGCCAGCAGTTACCTTAAGAACACCGGGGAGCTGTTTTTT. As protein: CASSYLKNTGELFF.

The chain is built from TRBV9 and TRBJ2-1; 14 bases map to TRBD2. V dropped 4 bases and J dropped 8; count of bases not matched to a gene: 14. CDR3 length: 18 residues. CDR1 is SGDLS, CDR2 YYNGEE, per germline. CDR3 residues: CASSLSTGTSGSRDEQFF. The DNA of the CDR3 is TGTGCCAGCAGCTTAAGCACGGGGACTAGCGGGAGTAGAGATGAGCAGTTCTTC.

The CDR3 sequence: CASSLTLATVARQYF. CDR3 bases: TGTGCCAGCAGTTTGACGCTAGCGACAGTTGCTCGGCAGTACTTC. The rearrangement links TRBV27 to TRBJ2-7, with D perhaps TRBD2 (6 bases). The CDR3 has 15 amino acids. Germline-derived CDR1 and CDR2 are MNHEY and SMNVEV (reference sequence). The V and J ends lost 3 bases and 9 bases respectively, with 21 bases between them.

The chain is built from TRBV7-2 and TRBJ2-1; D is uncertain. Looked up from germline, CDR1 is SGHTA and CDR2 is FQGNSA. The CDR3 extends over 14 amino acids. Trimming shortened V by 4 bases and J by 5 bases, and 12 bases separated the two germline ends. The CDR3 reads CASSSYRINNEQFF. Here the CDR3 DNA reads TGTGCCAGCAGCTCCTATAGAATCAACAATGAGCAGTTCTTC.

V usage is TRBV5-1 and J usage is TRBJ1-3; weak D call: TRBD1 (5 bases). V was clipped by 2 bases and J by 4 bases, with 7 bases between them. Germline assignment: CDR1 SGHRS and CDR2 YFSETQ. CDR3 length: 13 residues. The CDR3 DNA is TGCGCCAGCAGCTTAACAGGAGGAAACACCATATATTTT. Translated: CASSLTGGNTIYF.

This rearrangement joins TRBV18 to TRBJ1-3; 8 bases are shared with TRBD1. The V gene's germline CDR1 is KGHSH and CDR2 LQKENI. V was pared by 0 bases and J by 7 bases, with 8 bases of the junction left unmatched. The CDR3 sequence is 16 residues long. The CDR3 nucleotides read TGTGCCAGCTCACCACCGTCACAGGGGGTCGCGAACACCATATATTTT. Amino acids: CASSPPSQGVANTIYF. Together with reference TRBV18 and TRBJ1-3, the CDR3 gives the full variable domain: NAGVMQNPRHLVRRRGQEARLRCSPMKGHSHVYWYRQLPEEGLKFMVYLQKENIIDESGMPKERFSAEFPKEGPSILRIQQVVRGDSAAYFCASSPPSQGVANTIYFGEGSWLTVV.

The rearrangement links TRBV19 to TRBJ2-5, with D possibly being TRBD1 (6 bases). The closer fit of TRBJ2-7 to the DNA end suggests the J call may be wrong. Per the germline V gene, CDR1 is LNHDA and CDR2 is SQIVND (reference sequence). CDR3 length: 16 amino acids. The CDR3 reads CASSIDVQGAFYEQYF. CDR3 nucleotides: TGTGCCAGTAGTATAGATGTACAGGGTGCCTTCTACGAGCAGTACTTC.